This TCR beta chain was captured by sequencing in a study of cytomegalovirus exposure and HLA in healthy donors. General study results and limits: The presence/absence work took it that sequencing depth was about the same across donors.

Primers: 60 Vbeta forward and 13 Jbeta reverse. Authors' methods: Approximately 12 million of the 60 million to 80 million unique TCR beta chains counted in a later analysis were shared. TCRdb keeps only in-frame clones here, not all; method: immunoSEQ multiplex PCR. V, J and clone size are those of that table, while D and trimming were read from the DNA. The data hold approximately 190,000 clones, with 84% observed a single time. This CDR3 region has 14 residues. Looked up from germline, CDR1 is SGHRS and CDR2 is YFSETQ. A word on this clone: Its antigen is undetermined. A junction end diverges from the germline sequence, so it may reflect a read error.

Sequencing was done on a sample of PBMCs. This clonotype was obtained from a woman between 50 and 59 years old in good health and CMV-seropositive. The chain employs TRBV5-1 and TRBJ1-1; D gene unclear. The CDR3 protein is CASSLDPLSTEAFF. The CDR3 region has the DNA TGCGCCAGCAGTTTGGATCCCTTGAGCACTGAAGCTTTCTTT.